The 27 T cell receptor beta chains below come from one sample, sequenced in a study of blood T cells in healthy people across ages. It was with a sample-barcoded 5' primer and a J-beta primer mix that a second PCR of roughly 7 to 12 cycles was run. TCRdb analysed the 5' RACE reads with MiXCR anew, one entry per CDR3 protein. Altogether about 730,000 distinct CDR3 sequences are present, about 40% being singletons, with the ten largest covering about 20%. The material sequenced was blood. The receptors shown here come from a woman aged 55-69 years in good health.

This clonotype came up once. V gene TRBV12-3 or TRBV12-4 combines with J gene TRBJ1-1; D might be TRBD1 (6 bases). Between the trimmed V and J ends, which lost 7 bases and 11 bases, there was a span of 17 bases. The CDR3 covers 12 residues. The CDR3 sequence: CASNLRGVGAFF. In nucleotides, the CDR3 is TGTGCCAGCAACCTCAGGGGAGTGGGGGCTTTCTTT.

This clonotype was counted only a few times. This chain links TRBV9 with TRBJ1-2; D not certain. Trimming took off 0 bases at V and 2 bases at J, with 11 bases between the two ends. This CDR3 comprises 15 residues. Germline loops: CDR1 SGDLS, CDR2 YYNGEE. The CDR3 sequence: CASSVASTDNYGYTF. For the CDR3, the DNA is TGTGCCAGCAGCGTAGCTAGCACGGACAACTATGGCTACACCTTC.

This clonotype was counted a few times. The rearrangement joins TRBV3-1 to TRBJ2-6; TRBD2 is a possible D gene (6 bases). The CDR3 spans 16 residues. Germline CDR1 LGHDT, CDR2 YNNKEL (reference sequence). V gave up 4 bases and J gave up 0 bases, with 10 bases separating them. The CDR3 coding sequence is TGTGCCAGCAGCCGAGGACTAACCTCTGGGGCCAACGTCCTGACTTTC. Encoded protein: CASSRGLTSGANVLTF.

This chain joins TRBV11-1 and TRBJ2-1; D is possibly TRBD2 (8 bases). The CDR3 runs to 16 residues. Germline V gives CDR1 SGHAT, CDR2 FQDESV (reference sequence). Trimming removed 5 bases from V and 1 base from J, with 15 bases in between. The CDR3 loop reads CASSLSGTVSYNEQFF. CDR3 nucleotides: TGTGCCAGCAGCCTTAGCGGGACAGTTTCCTACAATGAGCAGTTCTTC. Combining the CDR3 with reference TRBV11-1 and TRBJ2-1 gives the whole variable domain EAEVAQSPRYKITEKSQAVAFWCDPISGHATLYWYRQILGQGPELLVQFQDESVVDDSQLPKDRFSAERLKGVDSTLKIQPAELGDSAMYLCASSLSGTVSYNEQFFGPGTRLTVL.

This clonotype was picked up a small number of times. The CDR3 sequence: CASSLSAGLQETQYF. The CDR3 DNA reads as TGTGCCAGCAGCCTTTCTGCAGGACTGCAAGAGACCCAGTACTTC. The rearrangement links TRBV3-1 to TRBJ2-5; maybe TRBD2 (5 bases). Germline values: CDR1 LGHDT, CDR2 YNNKEL (reference sequence). The V and J ends lost 4 bases and 2 bases respectively, with 14 bases between them. The CDR3 is made up of 15 amino acids.

This rearrangement joins TRBV5-1 to TRBJ2-1; 9 nucleotides agree with TRBD1. CDR3 length: 16 residues. Germline-derived CDR1 and CDR2 are SGHRS and YFSETQ. V lost 4 bases and J lost 5; bases outside the gene matches: 10. CDR3 sequence (DNA): TGCGCCAGCAGCCCGGGGACAGGGCCAACGGACAATGAGCAGTTCTTC. It yields the protein CASSPGTGPTDNEQFF.

The J gene is TRBJ2-7, the V gene TRBV2; TRBD1 aligns across 8 bases. Germline-derived CDR1 and CDR2 are SNHLY and FYNNEI. The CDR3 is 14 residues long. Trimming removed 7 bases from V and 4 bases from J; junction bases left unmatched: 9. The CDR3 nucleotides are TGTGCCAGCAAGCCGGGACAGGTGGGATACGAGCAGTACTTC. As protein: CASKPGQVGYEQYF.

This clonotype appeared a few times. The rearrangement links TRBV29-1 to TRBJ1-1, with D possibly being TRBD1 (5 bases). V lost 6 bases and J lost 8, with 16 bases in between. This CDR3 has 12 residues. Germline V gene sequence: CDR1 SQVTM, CDR2 ANQGSEA. The CDR3 loop reads CSVVTQEWEAFF. CDR3 DNA: TGCAGCGTCGTCACACAGGAGTGGGAAGCTTTCTTT.

The gene calls are TRBV21-1 and TRBJ1-5; TRBD1 is the table's D call, not checked against the DNA. TRBV21-1 corresponds to a pseudogene. This CDR3 comprises 16 residues. Written as DNA, the CDR3 is TGTGCCAGCAGCCTGACCCTGGGAAACAGCTACCAGCCCCAGCATTTT. The encoded protein is CASSLTLGNSYQPQHF.

This clonotype was counted once. This chain joins TRBV9 and TRBJ1-1; D unresolved. Germline-derived CDR1 and CDR2 are SGDLS and YYNGEE. Trimming took off 3 bases at V and 3 bases at J, with 9 bases between the two ends. The CDR3 runs 13 residues. CDR3: CASSGRIYTEAFF. CDR3 sequence (DNA): TGTGCCAGCAGCGGTAGGATATACACTGAAGCTTTCTTT.

The chain links TRBV5-1 to TRBJ2-7; D not certain. The germline V and J ends were trimmed by 1 base and 0 bases, with 11 bases remaining between them. The CDR3 is made up of 15 amino acids. The germline CDR1 and CDR2 sequences are SGHRS and YFSETQ. The CDR3 reads CASSLSSSDSYEQYF. The CDR3 DNA reads as TGCGCCAGCAGCTTGAGCAGCTCGGACTCCTACGAGCAGTACTTC.

The chain uses TRBV7-3 and TRBJ2-1; the match to TRBD2 covers 11 bases. The CDR3 consists of 15 residues. CDR1 is SGHTA, CDR2 FQGTGA, per germline. V gave up 3 bases and J gave up 9 bases; unmatched junction bases: 7. The CDR3 coding sequence is TGTGCCAGCAGCTTTAGCGGGGGGGGTCTAGGTGAGCAGTTCTTC. Protein sequence: CASSFSGGGLGEQFF.

The rearrangement links TRBV20-1 to TRBJ2-7; 9 nucleotides align to TRBD2. Germline CDR1 reads DFQATT; CDR2 reads SNEGSKA (reference sequence). The CDR3 runs to 16 residues. The junction had 6 bases not matched to a gene; V was cut back by 0 bases and J by 0 bases. The CDR3 sequence is CSARDETSGLSYEQYF. The CDR3 DNA reads TGCAGTGCTAGAGATGAGACTAGCGGCCTCTCCTACGAGCAGTACTTC.

J is TRBJ1-4 and V is TRBV29-1; D is uncertain. The V end lost 4 bases, the J end lost 7 bases, and 7 bases lay between the germline ends. The CDR3 sequence is 11 residues long. The germline V gene encodes CDR1 SQVTM and CDR2 ANQGSEA. The CDR3 DNA is TGCAGCGTTGCCCGGGGTGAAAAACTGTTTTTT. Amino acid sequence: CSVARGEKLFF. The full variable domain, with the rest looked up from reference TRBV29-1 and TRBJ1-4, is SAVISQKPSRDICQRGTSLTIQCQVDSQVTMMFWYRQQPGQSLTLIATANQGSEATYESGFVIDKFPISRPNLTFSTLTVSNMSPEDSSIYLCSVARGEKLFFGSGTQLSVL.

This clonotype was seen ten or more times. The CDR3 DNA is TGCAGCGTAGCTAACGGCGGGAAGACGCCGAGCACAGATACGCAGTATTTT. Translating it yields CSVANGGKTPSTDTQYF. This chain uses TRBV29-1 with TRBJ2-3, with D possibly matching TRBD2 (6 bases). The CDR3 loop spans 17 amino acids. Germline assignment: CDR1 SQVTM and CDR2 ANQGSEA. Trimming left V 6 bases short and J 0 bases short, with 22 bases between.

To note about this clonotype: A junction boundary mismatches the germline segment, possibly from a read error. The chain couples TRBV6-6 to TRBJ2-7, with 12 bases aligning to TRBD1. Germline lookup yields CDR1 MNHNY and CDR2 SVGAGI (reference sequence). The CDR3 has 16 residues. The CDR3 sequence is CACSSQRGQGAHEQYF. CDR3 nucleotide sequence: TGTGCCTGCAGCTCCCAGCGGGGACAGGGGGCCCACGAGCAGTACTTC.

As concerns this clonotype: A much more abundant neighbour one base away suggests this may be a read error. As DNA, the CDR3 is TGCAGCGTTGAAGTAGGGCTGTCCTACGAGCGGTACTTC. The encoded protein is CSVEVGLSYERYF. The chain joins TRBV29-1 to TRBJ2-7; D call uncertain. The CDR3 runs 13 residues. Germline V CDR1 and CDR2: SQVTM, ANQGSEA.

The sample holds many counts of this clonotype. J is TRBJ2-7 and V is TRBV28; no reliable D call. Germline assignment: CDR1 MDHEN and CDR2 SYDVKM. There are 12 residues in the CDR3. Trimming shortened V by 6 bases and J by 2 bases, and 8 bases separated the two germline ends. CDR3 protein: CASSLPTYEQYF. The CDR3 DNA follows: TGTGCCAGCAGCCTACCAACCTACGAGCAGTACTTC.

The rearrangement links TRBV5-6 to TRBJ2-1; 10 bases are shared with TRBD2. This CDR3 has 16 residues. From germline, CDR1 is SGHDT and CDR2 YYEEEE. J gave up 3 bases and V 4 bases, and 7 bases lay outside the gene matches. CDR3 amino acids: CASSLYGLADYNEQFF. The CDR3 DNA follows: TGTGCCAGCAGCCTCTACGGACTAGCGGACTACAATGAGCAGTTCTTC.

This sequence joins TRBV20-1 and TRBJ2-7; maybe TRBD2 (7 bases). Trimming cost V 2 bases and J 1 base, with 15 bases left between them. The germline V gene encodes CDR1 DFQATT and CDR2 SNEGSKA (reference sequence). This CDR3 contains 15 residues. Here the CDR3 reads CSARSRGGRSYEQYF. In DNA, the CDR3 is TGCAGTGCTAGATCGAGGGGGGGCCGTTCCTACGAGCAGTACTTC.

This clonotype was seen a handful of times. The chain carries TRBV20-1 and TRBJ2-1, with 10 positions matching TRBD2. Germline CDR1 is DFQATT and CDR2 is SNEGSKA (reference sequence). V lost 3 bases to trimming and J lost 6 bases; unmatched junction nucleotides: 11. This CDR3 region has 16 residues. CDR3 sequence reads: CSASKALAGVSNEQFF. The CDR3 bases are TGCAGTGCTAGTAAGGCTCTAGCGGGAGTAAGCAATGAGCAGTTCTTC.

The V call is TRBV3-1, the J call TRBJ2-5; possibly TRBD2 for D (5 bases). This CDR3 has 13 residues. Germline lookup yields CDR1 LGHDT and CDR2 YNNKEL (reference sequence). Deletions cut 0 bases from V and 12 bases from J, with 14 bases between. The CDR3 coding sequence is TGTGCCAGCAGCCAAGAGGGTTTGCGGGCCGAGTACTTC. This codes for CASSQEGLRAEYF.

This clonotype appeared many times. The chain recombines TRBV7-2 with TRBJ2-7; D gene uncertain. Deletions cut 3 bases from V and 4 bases from J, with 13 bases between. Germline V gives CDR1 SGHTA, CDR2 FQGNSA. The CDR3 is made up of 14 amino acids. CDR3 protein: CASSFQDLVYEQYF. CDR3 nucleotides: TGTGCCAGCAGCTTTCAGGACCTAGTATACGAGCAGTACTTC.

The chain links TRBV4-2 to TRBJ2-7; D gene ambiguous. Deletions cut 0 bases from V and 0 bases from J, with 6 bases between. The CDR3 is 14 amino acids. Germline V gene sequence: CDR1 LGHNA, CDR2 YNFKEQ. This CDR3 is CASSQDELSYEQYF. The DNA for the CDR3 is TGTGCCAGCAGCCAAGATGAACTCTCCTACGAGCAGTACTTC.

This rearrangement joins TRBV14 to TRBJ2-1; 7 bases are shared with TRBD1. The ends lost 3 bases at V and 4 bases at J; junction bases unmatched: 9. CDR1 and CDR2 (germline): SGHDN, FVKESK. CDR3 size: 16 residues. The CDR3 sequence: CASSQRRDSLYNEQFF. DNA of the CDR3: TGTGCCAGCAGCCAGCGTCGGGACAGCTTATACAATGAGCAGTTCTTC.

Comment on this clonotype: Just one base apart from a much larger clone, this may be a read error. The chain joins TRBV10-3 to TRBJ2-5; perhaps D is TRBD1 or TRBD2 (5 bases each). The CDR3 covers 13 residues. Germline assignment: CDR1 ENHRY and CDR2 SYGVKD. The DNA for the CDR3 is TGTACCATCAGTGGTACTAGGGGCGAGACCCAGTACTTC. Protein: CTISGTRGETQYF.

The rearrangement uses TRBV7-9 and TRBJ2-7; D not certain. Germline V gene lookup returns CDR1 SEHNR and CDR2 FQNEAQ (reference sequence). The ends were cut back, 2 bases at V and 4 bases at J, with 12 bases in the middle. This CDR3 is built from 14 residues. The CDR3 DNA follows: TGTGCCAGCAGCTTACTCTCACATCGTTACGAGCAGTACTTC. As protein: CASSLLSHRYEQYF.